This entry is about one T cell receptor beta chain. Its antigen is not identified. Unique molecular identifiers were added to individual cDNA molecules. From the 5' RACE reads, TCRdb called clonotypes with MiXCR, one entry per CDR3 protein. The table shows tens of thousands of distinct CDR3 sequences, with around an eighth occurring only once. Germline assignment: CDR1 SGHTA and CDR2 FQGNSA. V lost 5 bases, J lost 3 bases, and 5 bases stayed unmatched. The CDR3 is made up of 14 amino acids. The sample originates from a study of early T cells in non-severe SARS-CoV-2 infection. For the study at large: The study sequenced bulk RNA from unsorted whole blood, with chains unpaired.

Study-wide results and limits: Private and CD4 specificities were missed by VDJdb matching, skewed to anti-spike CD8.

The source of this sequence is an adult who was a healthcare worker with PCR-confirmed SARS-CoV-2 infection or an uninfected control (not recorded which). The sequenced material came from whole blood. The chain couples TRBV7-2 to TRBJ2-7; the match to TRBD1 covers 9 bases. Here the CDR3 DNA reads TGTGCCAGCAGCCCCCGGGACAGGGACTACGAGCAGTACTTC. The encoded protein is CASSPRDRDYEQYF.